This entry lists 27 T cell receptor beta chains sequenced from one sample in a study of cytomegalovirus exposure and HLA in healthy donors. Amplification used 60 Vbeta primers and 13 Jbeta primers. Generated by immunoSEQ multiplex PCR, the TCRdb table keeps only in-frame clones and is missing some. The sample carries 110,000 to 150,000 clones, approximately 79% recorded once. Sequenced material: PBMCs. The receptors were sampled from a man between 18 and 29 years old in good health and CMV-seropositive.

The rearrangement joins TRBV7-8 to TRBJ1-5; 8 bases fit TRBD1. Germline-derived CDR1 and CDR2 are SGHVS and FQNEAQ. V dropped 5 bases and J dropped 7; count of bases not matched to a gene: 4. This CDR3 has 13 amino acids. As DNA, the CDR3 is TGTGCCAGCAGCGGACAGGGTCCCCAGCCCCAGCATTTT. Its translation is CASSGQGPQPQHF. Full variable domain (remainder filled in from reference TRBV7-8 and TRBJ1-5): GAGVSQSPRYKVAKRGQDVALRCDPISGHVSLFWYQQALGQGPEFLTYFQNEAQLDKSGLPSDRFFAERPEGSVSTLKIQRTQQEDSAVYLCASSGQGPQPQHFGDGTRLSIL.

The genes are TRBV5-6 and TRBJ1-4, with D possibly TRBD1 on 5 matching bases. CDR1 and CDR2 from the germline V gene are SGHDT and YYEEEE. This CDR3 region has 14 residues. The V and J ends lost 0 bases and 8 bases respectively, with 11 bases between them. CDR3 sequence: CASSLAQGKEKLFF. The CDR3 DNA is TGTGCCAGCAGCTTGGCCCAGGGAAAGGAAAAACTGTTTTTT.

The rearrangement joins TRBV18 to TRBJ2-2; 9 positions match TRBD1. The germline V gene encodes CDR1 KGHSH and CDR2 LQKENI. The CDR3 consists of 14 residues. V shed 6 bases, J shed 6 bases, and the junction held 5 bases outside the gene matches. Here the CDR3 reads CASSGDRAAGELFF. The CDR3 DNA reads TGTGCCAGCTCGGGGGACAGGGCGGCCGGGGAGCTGTTTTTT.

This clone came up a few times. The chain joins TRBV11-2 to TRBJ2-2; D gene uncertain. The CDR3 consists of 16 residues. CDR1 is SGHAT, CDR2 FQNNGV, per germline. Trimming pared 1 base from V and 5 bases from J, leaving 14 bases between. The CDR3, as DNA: TGTGCCAGCAGCTTAGTGGCGTTTGTCGGGACCGGGGAGCTGTTTTTT. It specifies CASSLVAFVGTGELFF.

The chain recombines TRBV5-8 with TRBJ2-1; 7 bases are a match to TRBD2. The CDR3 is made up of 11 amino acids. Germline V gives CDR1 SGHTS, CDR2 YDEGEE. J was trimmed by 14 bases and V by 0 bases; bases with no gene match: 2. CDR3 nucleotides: TGTGCCAGCAGCTTGGTCGGGGGGAAGTTCTTC. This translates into CASSLVGGKFF.

CDR3 amino acids: CASTSSLTSYEQYF. CDR3 nucleotides: TGTGCCAGCACCTCTAGCCTGACCTCCTACGAGCAGTACTTC. V is TRBV6-5 and J is TRBJ2-7, with D possibly TRBD2 on 5 matching bases. Germline V CDR1 and CDR2: MNHEY, SVGAGI. Trimming cost V 7 bases and J 0 bases, with 13 bases left between them. The CDR3 runs 14 residues.

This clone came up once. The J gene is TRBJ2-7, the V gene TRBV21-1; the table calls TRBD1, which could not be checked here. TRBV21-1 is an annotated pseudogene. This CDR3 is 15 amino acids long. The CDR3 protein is CASIKPGVPPNEQYF. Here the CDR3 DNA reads TGTGCCAGCATAAAGCCAGGGGTCCCCCCCAACGAGCAGTACTTC.

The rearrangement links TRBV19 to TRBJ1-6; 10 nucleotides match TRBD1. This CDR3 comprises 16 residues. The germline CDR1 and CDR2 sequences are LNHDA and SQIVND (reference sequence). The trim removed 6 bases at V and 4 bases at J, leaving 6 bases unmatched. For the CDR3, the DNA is TGTGCCAGTAGGTCTCGGACAGGGGGATATAATTCACCCCTCCACTTT. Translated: CASRSRTGGYNSPLHF.

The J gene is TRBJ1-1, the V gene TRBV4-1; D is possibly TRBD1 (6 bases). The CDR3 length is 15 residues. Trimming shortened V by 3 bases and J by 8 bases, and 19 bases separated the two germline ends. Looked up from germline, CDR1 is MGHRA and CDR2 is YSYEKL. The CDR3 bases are TGCGCCAGCAGCCAGGGGACATCGTCCCCTTCCGAAGCTTTCTTT. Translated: CASSQGTSSPSEAFF.

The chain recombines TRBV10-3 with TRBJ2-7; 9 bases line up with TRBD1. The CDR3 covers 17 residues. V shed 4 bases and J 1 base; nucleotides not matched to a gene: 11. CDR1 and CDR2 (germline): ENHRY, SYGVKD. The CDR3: CAISGTPEQGASYEQYF. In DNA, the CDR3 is TGTGCCATCAGTGGTACCCCGGAACAGGGGGCATCCTACGAGCAGTACTTC.

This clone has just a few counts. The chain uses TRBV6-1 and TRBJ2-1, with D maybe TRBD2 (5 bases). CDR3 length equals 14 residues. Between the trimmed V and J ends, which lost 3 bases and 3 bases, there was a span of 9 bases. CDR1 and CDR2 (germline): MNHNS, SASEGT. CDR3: CASSDWTYYNEQFF. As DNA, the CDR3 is TGTGCCAGCAGTGACTGGACTTACTACAATGAGCAGTTCTTC.

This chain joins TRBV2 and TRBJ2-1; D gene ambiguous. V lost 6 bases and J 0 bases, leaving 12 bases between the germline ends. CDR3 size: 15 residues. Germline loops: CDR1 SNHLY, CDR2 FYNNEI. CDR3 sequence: CASRRITDSYNEQFF. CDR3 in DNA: TGTGCCAGCAGGAGGATAACTGACTCCTACAATGAGCAGTTCTTC.

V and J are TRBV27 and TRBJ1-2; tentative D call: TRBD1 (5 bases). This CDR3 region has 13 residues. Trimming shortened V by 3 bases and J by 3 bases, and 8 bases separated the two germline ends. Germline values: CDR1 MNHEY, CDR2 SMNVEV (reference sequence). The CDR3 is CASSFDRYYGYTF. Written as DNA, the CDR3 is TGTGCCAGCAGTTTCGACAGATACTATGGCTACACCTTC.

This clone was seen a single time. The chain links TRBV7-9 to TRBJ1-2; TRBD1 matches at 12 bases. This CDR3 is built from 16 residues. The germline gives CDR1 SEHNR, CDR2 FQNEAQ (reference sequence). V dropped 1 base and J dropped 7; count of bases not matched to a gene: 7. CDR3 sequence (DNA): TGTGCCAGCAGCTTAGTTATGGGACAGGGGGCAGGTGGCTACACCTTC. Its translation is CASSLVMGQGAGGYTF.

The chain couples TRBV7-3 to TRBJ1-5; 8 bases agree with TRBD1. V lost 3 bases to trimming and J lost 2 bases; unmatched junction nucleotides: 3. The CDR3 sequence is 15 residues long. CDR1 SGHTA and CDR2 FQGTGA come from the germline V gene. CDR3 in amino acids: CASSFTGGGNQPQHF. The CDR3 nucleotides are TGTGCCAGCAGCTTCACAGGGGGAGGCAATCAGCCCCAGCATTTT.

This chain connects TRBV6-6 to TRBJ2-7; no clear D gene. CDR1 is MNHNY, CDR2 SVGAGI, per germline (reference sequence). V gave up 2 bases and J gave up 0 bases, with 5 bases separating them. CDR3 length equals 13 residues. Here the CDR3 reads CASSYERSYEQYF. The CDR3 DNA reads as TGTGCCAGCAGTTACGAGCGCTCCTACGAGCAGTACTTC.

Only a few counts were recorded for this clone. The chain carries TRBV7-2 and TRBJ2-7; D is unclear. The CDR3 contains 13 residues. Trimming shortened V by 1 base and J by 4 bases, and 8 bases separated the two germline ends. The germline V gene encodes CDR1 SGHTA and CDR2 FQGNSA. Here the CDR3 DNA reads TGTGCCAGCAGCTTAGACCCTAGTTACGAGCAGTACTTC. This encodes CASSLDPSYEQYF.

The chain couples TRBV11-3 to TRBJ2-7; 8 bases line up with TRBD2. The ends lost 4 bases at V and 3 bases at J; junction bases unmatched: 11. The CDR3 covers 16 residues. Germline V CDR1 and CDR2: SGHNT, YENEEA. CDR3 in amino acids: CASSSLSGGNRYEQYF. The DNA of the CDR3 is TGTGCCAGCAGCTCACTAAGCGGGGGTAATCGCTACGAGCAGTACTTC.

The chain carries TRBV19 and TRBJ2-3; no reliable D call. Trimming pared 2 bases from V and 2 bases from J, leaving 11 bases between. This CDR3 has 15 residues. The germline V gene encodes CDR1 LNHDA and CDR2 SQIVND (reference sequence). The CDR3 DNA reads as TGTGCCAGTAGTATACGCGGCAAATACACAGATACGCAGTATTTT. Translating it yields CASSIRGKYTDTQYF.

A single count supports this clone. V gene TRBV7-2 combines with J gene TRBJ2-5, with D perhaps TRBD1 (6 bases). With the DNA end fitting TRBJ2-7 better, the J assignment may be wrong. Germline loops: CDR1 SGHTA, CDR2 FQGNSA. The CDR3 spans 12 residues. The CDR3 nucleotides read TGTGCCAGCAAGGGGGAATCCTACGAGCAGTACTTC. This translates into CASKGESYEQYF.

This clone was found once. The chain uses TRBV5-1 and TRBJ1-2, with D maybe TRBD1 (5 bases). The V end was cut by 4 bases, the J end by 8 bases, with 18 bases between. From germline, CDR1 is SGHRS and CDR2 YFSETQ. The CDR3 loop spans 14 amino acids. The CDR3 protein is CASSLGSGGVGYTF. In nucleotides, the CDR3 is TGCGCCAGCAGCCTCGGCTCGGGAGGGGTCGGCTACACCTTC.

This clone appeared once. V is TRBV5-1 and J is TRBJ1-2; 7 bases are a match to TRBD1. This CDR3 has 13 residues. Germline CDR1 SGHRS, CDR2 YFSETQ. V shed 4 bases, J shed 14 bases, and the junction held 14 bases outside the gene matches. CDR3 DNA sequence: TGCGCCAGCAGCCCAGAGGGACAGAGTGACGTTACCTTC. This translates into CASSPEGQSDVTF.

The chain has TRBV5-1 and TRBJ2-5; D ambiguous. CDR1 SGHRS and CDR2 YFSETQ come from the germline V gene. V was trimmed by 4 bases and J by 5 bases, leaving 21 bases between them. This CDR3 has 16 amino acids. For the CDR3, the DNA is TGCGCCAGCAGCCCCAAACTGACTCCGTTAATTGAGACCCAGTACTTC. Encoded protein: CASSPKLTPLIETQYF.

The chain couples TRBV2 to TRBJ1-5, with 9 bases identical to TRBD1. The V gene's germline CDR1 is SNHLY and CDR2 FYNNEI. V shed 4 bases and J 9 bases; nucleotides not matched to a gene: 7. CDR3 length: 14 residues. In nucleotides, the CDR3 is TGTGCCAGCAGTGGGGGGACAGGGTTTCGGCCCCAGCATTTT. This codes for CASSGGTGFRPQHF.

DNA of the CDR3: TGCGCCAGCAGCTTCGCCGGGACAGGGGGCCCCGGCTCCTACGAGCAGTACTTC. Translating gives CASSFAGTGGPGSYEQYF. V is TRBV5-1 and J is TRBJ2-7; 12 nucleotides align to TRBD1. The ends lost 2 bases at V and 0 bases at J; junction bases unmatched: 9. The CDR3 sequence is 18 residues long. Germline loops: CDR1 SGHRS, CDR2 YFSETQ.

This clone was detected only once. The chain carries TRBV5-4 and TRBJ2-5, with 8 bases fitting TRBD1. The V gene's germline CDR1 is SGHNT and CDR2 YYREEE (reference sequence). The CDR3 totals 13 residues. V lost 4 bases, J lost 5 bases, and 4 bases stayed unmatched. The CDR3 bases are TGTGCCAGCAGCCGGACAGGGCGGGAGACCCAGTACTTC. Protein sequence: CASSRTGRETQYF.

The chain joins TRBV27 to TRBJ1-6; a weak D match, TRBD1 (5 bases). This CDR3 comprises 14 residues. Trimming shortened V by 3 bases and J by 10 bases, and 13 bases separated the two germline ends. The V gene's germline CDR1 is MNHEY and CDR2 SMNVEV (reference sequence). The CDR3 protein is CASSLKGKSSPLHF. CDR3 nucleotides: TGTGCCAGCAGTTTGAAGGGGAAAAGCTCACCCCTCCACTTT.